These 26 T cell receptor beta chains were all obtained from the same sample, sequenced in a study of blood T cell repertoires in COVID-19. Clones were read by immunoSEQ multiplex PCR, and TCRdb kept only the in-frame ones, dropping some. The sample contains around 40,000 clones, around 90% of which appear only once. Sample: peripheral blood. All receptors derive from a man in his 60s with COVID-19, enrolled during active disease.

This chain uses TRBV28 with TRBJ1-5; D possibly corresponds to TRBD1 (6 bases). The CDR3 is 15 amino acids. The V gene lost 6 bases and the J gene lost 5 bases, with 17 bases spanning the gap. Germline V gene data show CDR1 as MDHEN and CDR2 as SYDVKM. CDR3 bases: TGTGCCAGCAGCCACAGGGCAGTGGGAGATCAGCCCCAGCATTTT. It is translated as CASSHRAVGDQPQHF.

The chain recombines TRBV7-9 with TRBJ2-3, with 9 bases fitting TRBD2. The CDR3 consists of 18 residues. V lost 4 bases to trimming and J lost 6 bases; unmatched junction nucleotides: 17. Germline V gene sequence: CDR1 SEHNR, CDR2 FQNEAQ (reference sequence). For the CDR3, the DNA is TGTGCCAGCAGCTCCCGGATAGCGGGAGATGTGTTGGTGGATACGCAGTATTTT. Amino acids: CASSSRIAGDVLVDTQYF.

The V and J genes are TRBV7-9 and TRBJ2-6; 8 positions match TRBD1. Germline assignment: CDR1 SEHNR and CDR2 FQNEAQ (reference sequence). Losses at the gene ends were 3 bases for V and 0 bases for J; bases not matched to a gene: 4. This CDR3 spans 17 amino acids. The CDR3 sequence is CASSFGTGLSGANVLTF. In DNA form, the CDR3 reads TGTGCCAGCAGCTTCGGGACAGGTCTCTCTGGGGCCAACGTCCTGACTTTC.

This clone was seen just once. The chain couples TRBV27 to TRBJ1-1; D perhaps matches TRBD1 (6 bases). Germline values: CDR1 MNHEY, CDR2 SMNVEV (reference sequence). The CDR3 sequence is 15 residues long. The germline V and J ends were trimmed by 3 bases and 0 bases, with 11 bases remaining between them. CDR3 residues: CASSFLRTVNTEAFF. The CDR3 nucleotides are TGTGCCAGCAGTTTCCTGCGGACAGTGAACACTGAAGCTTTCTTT.

The chain joins TRBV7-6 to TRBJ1-2; D gene unclear. Germline CDR1 and CDR2: SGHVS and FNYEAQ. CDR3 length: 13 amino acids. Trimming stripped 5 bases from V and 5 bases from J, with 12 bases between. In DNA form, the CDR3 reads TGTGCCAGCAGCCCCAACGCGGGATATGGCTACACCTTC. Protein product: CASSPNAGYGYTF.

The J gene is TRBJ2-1, the V gene TRBV27, with no clear D. V was shortened by 3 bases and J by 5 bases, with 8 bases between the two germline ends. This CDR3 comprises 13 residues. Germline V gives CDR1 MNHEY, CDR2 SMNVEV (reference sequence). The CDR3 bases are TGTGCCAGCAGTTTTCAGTCGAACAATGAGCAGTTCTTC. This encodes CASSFQSNNEQFF.

The rearrangement links TRBV4-2 to TRBJ2-1; TRBD1 aligns across 7 bases. The J segment lost 4 bases and the V segment lost 1 base, leaving 4 bases of the junction unmatched. This CDR3 is built from 15 residues. Germline-derived CDR1 and CDR2 are LGHNA and YNFKEQ. For the CDR3, the DNA is TGTGCCAGCAGCCAAGGACAGGGTTATTACAATGAGCAGTTCTTC. Its protein is CASSQGQGYYNEQFF.

CDR3 residues: CASSRDRVGATIYF. The CDR3 DNA follows: TGCGCCAGCAGCCGGGACAGGGTCGGCGCGACCATATATTTT. The V call is TRBV5-1, the J call TRBJ1-3; 9 positions agree with TRBD1. This CDR3 is built from 14 residues. Per germline, CDR1 SGHRS and CDR2 YFSETQ. J was trimmed by 10 bases and V by 4 bases; bases with no gene match: 9.

This clone was observed a handful of times. The rearrangement uses TRBV30 and TRBJ1-1, with D possibly being TRBD1 (5 bases). CDR1 GTSNPN and CDR2 SVGIG come from the germline V gene (reference sequence). CDR3 length equals 15 residues. V dropped 1 base and J dropped 7 bases, with 19 bases sitting between them. The DNA for the CDR3 is TGTGCCTGGAGTGAGGGGCTGTGGCAGTTGAGTGAAGCTTTCTTT. It codes for CAWSEGLWQLSEAFF.

The chain has TRBV4-1 and TRBJ2-1; 8 nucleotides line up with TRBD2. J lost 4 bases, V lost 6 bases, and 5 bases had no gene match. CDR3 length: 14 residues. The germline V gene has CDR1 MGHRA and CDR2 YSYEKL. The CDR3: CASRLLAGYNEQFF. CDR3 nucleotides: TGCGCCAGCAGACTTTTAGCGGGATACAATGAGCAGTTCTTC.

V is TRBV5-8 and J is TRBJ2-5, with 7 bases matching TRBD2. The V gene's germline CDR1 is SGHTS and CDR2 YDEGEE. Unmatched junction bases numbered 3, after V lost 4 bases and J lost 3 bases. The CDR3 length is 13 residues. This chain's CDR3 is CASSRGLEETQYF. CDR3 nucleotide sequence: TGTGCCAGCAGCCGTGGACTAGAAGAGACCCAGTACTTC.

The V and J genes are TRBV5-4 and TRBJ2-6; a weak D match, TRBD2 (5 bases). V was trimmed by 2 bases and J by 0 bases, leaving 12 bases between them. The CDR3 totals 17 residues. CDR1 and CDR2 (germline): SGHNT, YYREEE (reference sequence). CDR3 sequence: CASSFKAVSSGANVLTF. CDR3 nucleotides: TGTGCCAGCAGCTTTAAAGCGGTGAGCTCTGGGGCCAACGTCCTGACTTTC.

This sequence joins TRBV6-2 or TRBV6-3 and TRBJ2-7; D might be TRBD1 (6 bases). The CDR3 has 14 residues. Between the trimmed V and J ends, which lost 4 bases and 7 bases, there was a span of 17 bases. Per the germline V gene, CDR1 is MNHEY and CDR2 is SVGEGT. The CDR3 DNA follows: TGTGCCAGCAGTTCATTCAGGGGACCGGGAGAGCAGTACTTC. Translation gives CASSSFRGPGEQYF.

This chain links TRBV18 with TRBJ1-2, with D tentatively TRBD1 (6 bases). Germline V gene lookup returns CDR1 KGHSH and CDR2 LQKENI. Trimming took 1 base from V and 6 from J, leaving 9 bases between them. The CDR3 length is 13 residues. The CDR3 sequence is CASSPQHRDGYTF. Written as DNA, the CDR3 is TGTGCCAGCTCACCACAACACAGGGATGGCTACACCTTC.

J is TRBJ2-7 and V is TRBV4-1, with 9 bases matching TRBD1. Trimming took 4 bases from V and 4 from J; bases not matched to a gene: 5. CDR3 length: 14 amino acids. The germline V gene has CDR1 MGHRA and CDR2 YSYEKL. For the CDR3, the DNA is TGCGCCAGCAGCCCCGGGACAGGGCGATACGAGCAGTACTTC. Protein product: CASSPGTGRYEQYF.

The chain recombines TRBV6-6 with TRBJ2-7, with 8 bases that match TRBD2. There are 15 residues in the CDR3. The junction had 7 bases not matched to a gene; V was cut back by 2 bases and J by 4 bases. Germline V gives CDR1 MNHNY, CDR2 SVGAGI (reference sequence). The CDR3 protein is CASSYGREDSYEQYF. DNA for the CDR3: TGTGCCAGCAGTTACGGGCGGGAGGATAGTTACGAGCAGTACTTC.

This chain joins TRBV2 and TRBJ2-7, with 7 bases that match TRBD2. This CDR3 has 15 residues. Germline V gene data show CDR1 as SNHLY and CDR2 as FYNNEI. Trimming took 2 bases from V and 4 from J; bases not matched to a gene: 8. CDR3 in DNA: TGTGCCAGCAGTGAATCCCGGACCGGGGGGTACGAGCAGTACTTC. It codes for CASSESRTGGYEQYF.

The chain links TRBV9 to TRBJ2-3, with 7 bases aligning to TRBD2. With 0 bases clipped from V and 11 bases from J, the junction kept 6 bases outside the gene matches. Germline lookup yields CDR1 SGDLS and CDR2 YYNGEE. The CDR3 runs 13 residues. The DNA of the CDR3 is TGTGCCAGCAGCGTAGCGACCGGGACTATGCAGTATTTT. The encoded protein is CASSVATGTMQYF.

The V and J genes are TRBV6-5 and TRBJ1-1; 8 nucleotides align to TRBD1. The germline V gene has CDR1 MNHEY and CDR2 SVGAGI. The V segment lost 6 bases and the J segment 0 bases; nucleotides outside the gene matches: 3. CDR3 length: 14 residues. The CDR3 sequence: CASSPDRVNTEAFF. CDR3 DNA: TGTGCCAGCAGCCCGGACAGGGTGAACACTGAAGCTTTCTTT.

The chain combines TRBV19 with TRBJ2-3; D might be TRBD2 (6 bases). Germline loops: CDR1 LNHDA, CDR2 SQIVND (reference sequence). There are 16 residues in the CDR3. The V end lost 1 base, the J end lost 6 bases, and 17 bases lay between the germline ends. The CDR3 loop reads CASSIGGGLSLDTQYF. CDR3 sequence (DNA): TGTGCCAGTAGTATAGGGGGAGGACTTTCATTGGATACGCAGTATTTT.

In nucleotides, the CDR3 is TGTGCCAGCCGCCTGACAGGGACTTCCTACGAGCAGTACTTC. Translation gives CASRLTGTSYEQYF. The chain links TRBV6-5 to TRBJ2-7; D may be TRBD1 (7 bases). Per germline, CDR1 MNHEY and CDR2 SVGAGI. The CDR3 covers 14 residues. V shed 8 bases and J shed 1 base, with 15 bases lying between them.

The rearrangement links TRBV11-2 to TRBJ2-2; D not certain. The CDR3 is made up of 14 amino acids. V lost 5 bases to trimming and J lost 5 bases, with 12 bases between them. Germline loops: CDR1 SGHAT, CDR2 FQNNGV. The CDR3 nucleotides read TGTGCCAGCAGCCATATGGGCAATACCGGGGAGCTGTTTTTT. Its translation: CASSHMGNTGELFF.

There are a few counts of this clone. The chain combines TRBV10-2 with TRBJ2-7; TRBD2 matches at 8 bases. The CDR3 runs to 15 residues. J gave up 0 bases and V 2 bases, and 3 bases lay outside the gene matches. Germline lookup yields CDR1 WSHSY and CDR2 SAAADI. The CDR3 protein is CASSEISGTSYEQYF. The CDR3 nucleotides read TGCGCCAGCAGTGAGATTAGCGGGACCTCCTACGAGCAGTACTTC.

This rearrangement joins TRBV3-1 (or the pseudogene TRBV3-2) to TRBJ1-4; D unresolved. CDR3 length equals 15 residues. Per germline, CDR1 LGHDT and CDR2 YNNKEL (reference sequence). V dropped 4 bases and J dropped 5 bases, with 14 bases sitting between them. The CDR3 reads CASSPEYSMNEKLFF. Here the CDR3 DNA reads TGTGCCAGCAGCCCCGAGTACAGCATGAATGAAAAACTGTTTTTT.

This clone was counted a single time. The chain couples TRBV7-9 to TRBJ1-1; TRBD1 agrees at 11 bases. Per germline, CDR1 SEHNR and CDR2 FQNEAQ (reference sequence). V was pared by 5 bases and J by 4 bases, with 6 bases of the junction left unmatched. The CDR3 consists of 15 residues. The CDR3 nucleotides are TGTGCCAGCAGCGCACCAGGGACAGGGGGCACTGAAGCTTTCTTT. Translation gives CASSAPGTGGTEAFF.

The sample holds one count of this clone. V gene TRBV5-6 combines with J gene TRBJ1-2; the match to TRBD1 covers 9 bases. Germline loops: CDR1 SGHDT, CDR2 YYEEEE. After removal of 4 bases from V and 3 bases from J, the junction contained 4 bases not matched to a gene. There are 14 residues in the CDR3. The CDR3 spells CASSAGTGHYGYTF. Written as DNA, the CDR3 is TGTGCCAGCAGCGCCGGGACAGGGCACTATGGCTACACCTTC.